The sample holds a few counts of the clone carrying this T cell receptor beta chain. Its antigen is unidentified. The V gene's germline CDR1 is ENHRY and CDR2 SYGVKD. CDR3 size: 17 residues. Trimming removed 0 bases from V and 0 bases from J, with 15 bases in between. As it was prepared, the TCRbeta library received unique molecular identifiers. TCRdb itself ran the PCR reads through MiXCR, one entry per CDR3 protein. The data show more than 200,000 distinct CDR3 sequences, roughly 26% seen once. The sample comes from a study of T-cell reconstitution after alpha-beta-depleted transplantation in children. The study's findings and limits: Surviving recipient T cells and intrathymic progenitors accounted for some patients' high TCRbeta diversity at day 60.

The gene calls are TRBV10-3 and TRBJ2-7, with D perhaps TRBD1 (6 bases). Sequencing used PBMCs, obtained before TCRalphabeta/CD19-depleted stem cell transplant. The clonotype comes from a girl aged 2 to 10 with Fanconi anemia, due to receive a stem cell transplant. The CDR3 region has the DNA TGTGCCATCAGTGAGTCGGGTTGGGGGCTAGGCTCCTACGAGCAGTACTTC. Protein product: CAISESGWGLGSYEQYF.